Each of the 8 T cell receptor beta chains below was sequenced from the same sample in a study of T cells after yellow fever vaccination. Each CDR3 protein is one row after TCRdb ran MiXCR on the 5' RACE reads. The sample has around 70,000 distinct CDR3 sequences, approximately 7% seen once. Sequencing used CD8+ T cells sorted from PBMCs, obtained about 5 days after the first yellow fever vaccination. These TCRs come from a man between 18 and 29 years old who received the YFV17D yellow fever vaccine.

This clonotype was seen only once. One base away lies a much larger clone, so this may be a sequencing read error. This chain connects TRBV11-3 to TRBJ2-2; perhaps TRBD1 as D (7 bases). The germline CDR1 and CDR2 sequences are SGHNT and YENEEA. The CDR3 runs to 17 residues. The CDR3 loop reads CAISSQQGGRGTGELFF. The CDR3 DNA is TGTGCCATCAGCTCCCAGCAGGGGGGCCGTGGCACCGGGGAGCTGTTTTTT.

There are a few counts of this clonotype. The chain employs TRBV19 and TRBJ2-6, with D perhaps assigned TRBD1 or TRBD2 (5 bases each). The germline CDR1 and CDR2 sequences are LNHDA and SQIVND (reference sequence). The germline V and J ends were trimmed by 3 bases and 6 bases, with 15 bases remaining between them. This CDR3 has 16 amino acids. In nucleotides, the CDR3 is TGTGCCAGTAGTATGGGGTACGAGGGGATGGCCAACGTCCTGACTTTC. Translation gives CASSMGYEGMANVLTF.

This clonotype was detected only a few times. The chain employs TRBV10-2 and TRBJ2-7; no definite D call. The V and J ends lost 0 bases and 3 bases respectively, with 0 bases between them. CDR3 length: 11 amino acids. The germline V gene has CDR1 WSHSY and CDR2 SAAADI. CDR3 bases: TGCGCCAGCAGTGAGTCCTACGAGCAGTACTTC. It is translated as CASSESYEQYF.

This clonotype was seen repeatedly, ten times or more. This chain connects TRBV4-1 to TRBJ2-1; D is perhaps TRBD1 (6 bases). Trimming left V 0 bases short and J 7 bases short, with 16 bases between. The V gene's germline CDR1 is MGHRA and CDR2 YSYEKL. CDR3 length: 16 residues. The CDR3 DNA reads as TGCGCCAGCAGCCAAGATTCAGGGGCCGGCTTTAATGAGCAGTTCTTC. Translation: CASSQDSGAGFNEQFF.

The chain has TRBV6-5 and TRBJ1-1; D is ambiguous. V lost 1 base to trimming and J lost 1 base, with 7 bases between them. The length of the CDR3 is 14 residues. Germline lookup yields CDR1 MNHEY and CDR2 SVGAGI. DNA of the CDR3: TGTGCCAGCAGTTACTTCGGGCAGAACACTGAAGCTTTCTTT. Translation: CASSYFGQNTEAFF.

This clonotype was seen a handful of times. The V gene is TRBV4-2, the J gene TRBJ2-2, with D maybe TRBD1 (5 bases). This CDR3 comprises 17 residues. Germline values: CDR1 LGHNA, CDR2 YNFKEQ. V gave up 9 bases and J gave up 1 base, with 21 bases separating them. CDR3 protein: CASSTPYAGLNTGELFF. The CDR3 nucleotides read TGTGCCAGTAGCACGCCTTATGCAGGGTTGAACACCGGGGAGCTGTTTTTT.

This clonotype was seen repeatedly, ten times or more. V usage is TRBV6-6 and J usage is TRBJ2-7; weak D call: TRBD1 (5 bases). Trimming removed 4 bases at V and 3 bases at J, with 7 bases between. The CDR3 spans 12 residues. The germline CDR1 and CDR2 sequences are MNHNY and SVGAGI (reference sequence). Written as DNA, the CDR3 is TGTGCCAGCAGTTCCGACAGCTACGAGCAGTACTTC. It is translated as CASSSDSYEQYF.

This clonotype was recorded many times. The chain is built from TRBV12-3 or TRBV12-4 and TRBJ1-1; D is perhaps TRBD1 (5 bases). CDR3 length equals 12 residues. V gave up 7 bases and J gave up 4 bases, with 10 bases separating them. The CDR3 coding sequence is TGTGCCAGCATCGATGGGGCCACTGAAGCTTTCTTT. Encoded protein: CASIDGATEAFF.